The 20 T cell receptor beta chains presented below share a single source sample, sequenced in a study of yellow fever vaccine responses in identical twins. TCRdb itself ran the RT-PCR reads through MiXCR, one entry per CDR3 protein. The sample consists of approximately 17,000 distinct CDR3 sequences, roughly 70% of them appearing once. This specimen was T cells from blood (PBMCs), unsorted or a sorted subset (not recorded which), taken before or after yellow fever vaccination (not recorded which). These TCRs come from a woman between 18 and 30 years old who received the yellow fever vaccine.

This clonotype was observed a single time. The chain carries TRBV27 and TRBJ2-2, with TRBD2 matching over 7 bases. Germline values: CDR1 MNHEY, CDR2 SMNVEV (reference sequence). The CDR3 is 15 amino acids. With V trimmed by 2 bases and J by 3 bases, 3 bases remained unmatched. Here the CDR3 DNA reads TGTGCCAGCAGTTTAGGCGGGAGCTACACCGGGGAGCTGTTTTTT. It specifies CASSLGGSYTGELFF.

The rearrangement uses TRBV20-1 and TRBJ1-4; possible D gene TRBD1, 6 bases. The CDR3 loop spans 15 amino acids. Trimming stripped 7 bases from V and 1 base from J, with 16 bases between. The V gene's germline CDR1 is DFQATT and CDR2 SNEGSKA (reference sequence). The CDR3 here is CSGTRTVGTNEKLFF. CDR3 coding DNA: TGCAGTGGCACTCGGACAGTAGGAACTAATGAAAAACTGTTTTTT.

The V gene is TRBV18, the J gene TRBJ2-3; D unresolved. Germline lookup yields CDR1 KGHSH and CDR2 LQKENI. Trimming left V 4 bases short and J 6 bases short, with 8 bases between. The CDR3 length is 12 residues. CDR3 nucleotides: TGTGCCAGCTCACGAGATCCGGATACGCAGTATTTT. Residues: CASSRDPDTQYF. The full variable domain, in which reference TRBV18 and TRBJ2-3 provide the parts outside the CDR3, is NAGVMQNPRHLVRRRGQEARLRCSPMKGHSHVYWYRQLPEEGLKFMVYLQKENIIDESGMPKERFSAEFPKEGPSILRIQQVVRGDSAAYFCASSRDPDTQYFGPGTRLTVL.

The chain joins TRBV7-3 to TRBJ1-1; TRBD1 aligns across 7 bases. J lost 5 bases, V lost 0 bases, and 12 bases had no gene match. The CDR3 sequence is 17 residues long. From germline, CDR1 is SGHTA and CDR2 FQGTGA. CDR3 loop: CASSLTPGGAINTEAFF. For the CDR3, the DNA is TGTGCCAGCAGCTTAACCCCAGGGGGGGCCATAAATACTGAAGCTTTCTTT. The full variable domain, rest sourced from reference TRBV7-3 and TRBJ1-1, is GAGVSQTPSNKVTEKGKYVELRCDPISGHTALYWYRQSLGQGPEFLIYFQGTGAADDSGLPNDRFFAVRPEGSVSTLKIQRTERGDSAVYLCASSLTPGGAINTEAFFGQGTRLTVV.

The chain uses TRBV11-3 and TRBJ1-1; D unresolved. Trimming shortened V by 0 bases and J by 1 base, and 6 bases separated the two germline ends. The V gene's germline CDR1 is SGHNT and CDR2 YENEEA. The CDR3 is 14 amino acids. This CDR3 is CASSLDGTNTEAFF. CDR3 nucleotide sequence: TGTGCCAGCAGCTTAGACGGAACGAACACTGAAGCTTTCTTT.

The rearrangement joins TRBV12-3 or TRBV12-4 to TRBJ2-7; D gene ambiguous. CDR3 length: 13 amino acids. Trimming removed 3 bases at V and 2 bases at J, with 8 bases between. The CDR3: CASSFTPAYEQYF. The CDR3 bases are TGTGCCAGCAGTTTTACCCCCGCCTACGAGCAGTACTTC.

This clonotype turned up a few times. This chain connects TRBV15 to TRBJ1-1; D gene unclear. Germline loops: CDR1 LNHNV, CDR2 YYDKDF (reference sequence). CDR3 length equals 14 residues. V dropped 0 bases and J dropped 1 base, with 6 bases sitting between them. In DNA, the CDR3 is TGTGCCACCAGCAGAGATGGTCCGAACACTGAAGCTTTCTTT. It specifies CATSRDGPNTEAFF.

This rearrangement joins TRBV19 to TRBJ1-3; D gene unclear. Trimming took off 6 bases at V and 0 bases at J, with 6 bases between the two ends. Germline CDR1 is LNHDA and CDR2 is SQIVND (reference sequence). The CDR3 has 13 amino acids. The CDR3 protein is CASRFSSGNTIYF. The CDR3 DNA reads TGTGCCAGTAGGTTCAGCTCTGGAAACACCATATATTTT.

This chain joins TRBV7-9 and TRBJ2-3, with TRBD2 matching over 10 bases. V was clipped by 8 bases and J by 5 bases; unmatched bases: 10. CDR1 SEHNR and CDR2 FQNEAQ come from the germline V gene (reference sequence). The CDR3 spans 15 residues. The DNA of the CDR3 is TGTGCCAGCGCCGACGTGGGACTAGCGTTAGATACGCAGTATTTT. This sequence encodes CASADVGLALDTQYF.

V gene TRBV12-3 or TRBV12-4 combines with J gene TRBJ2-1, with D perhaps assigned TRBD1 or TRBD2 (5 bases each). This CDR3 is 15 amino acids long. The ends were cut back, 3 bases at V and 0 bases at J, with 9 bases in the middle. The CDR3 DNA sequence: TGTGCCAGCAGTTTGGGGGTTAGCTCCTACAATGAGCAGTTCTTC. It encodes CASSLGVSSYNEQFF.

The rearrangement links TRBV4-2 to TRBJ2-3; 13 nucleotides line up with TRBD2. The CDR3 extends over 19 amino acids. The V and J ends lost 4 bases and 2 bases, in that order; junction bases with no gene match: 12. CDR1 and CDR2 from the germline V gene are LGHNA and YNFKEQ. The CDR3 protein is CASSPLGTSGAVSTDTQYF. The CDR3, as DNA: TGTGCCAGCAGCCCCCTCGGGACTAGCGGGGCCGTCTCCACAGATACGCAGTATTTT.

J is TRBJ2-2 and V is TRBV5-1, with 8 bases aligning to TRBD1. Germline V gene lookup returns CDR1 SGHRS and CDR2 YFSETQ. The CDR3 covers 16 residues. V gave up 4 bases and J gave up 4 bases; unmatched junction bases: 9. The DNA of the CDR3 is TGCGCCAGCAGCCCGGGACAGGCGTCGTCCACCGGGGAGCTGTTTTTT. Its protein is CASSPGQASSTGELFF.

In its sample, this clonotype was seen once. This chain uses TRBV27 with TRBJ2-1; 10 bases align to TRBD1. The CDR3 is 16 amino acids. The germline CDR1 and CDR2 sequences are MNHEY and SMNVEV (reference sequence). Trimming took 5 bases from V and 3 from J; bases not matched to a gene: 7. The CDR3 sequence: CASSATGQGIYNEQFF. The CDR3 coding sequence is TGTGCCAGCAGTGCGACGGGACAGGGGATCTACAATGAGCAGTTCTTC.

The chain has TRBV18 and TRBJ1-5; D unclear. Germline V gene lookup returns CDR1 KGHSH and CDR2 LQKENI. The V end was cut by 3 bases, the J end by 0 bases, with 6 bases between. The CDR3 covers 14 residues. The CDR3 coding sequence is TGTGCCAGCTCACCTGGTTTTAGCAATCAGCCCCAGCATTTT. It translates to CASSPGFSNQPQHF.

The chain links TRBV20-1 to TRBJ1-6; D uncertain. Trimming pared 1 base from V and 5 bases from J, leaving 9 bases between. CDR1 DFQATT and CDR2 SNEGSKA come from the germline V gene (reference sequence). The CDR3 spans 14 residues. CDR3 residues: CSARVQVHNSPLHF. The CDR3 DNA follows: TGCAGTGCTAGAGTTCAGGTCCATAATTCACCCCTCCACTTT.

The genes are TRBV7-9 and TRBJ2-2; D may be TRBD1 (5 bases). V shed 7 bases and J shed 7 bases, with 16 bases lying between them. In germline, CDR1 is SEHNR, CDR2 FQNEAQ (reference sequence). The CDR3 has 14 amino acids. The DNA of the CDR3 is TGTGCCAGCACCCTCGGACAAACCGACGGGGAGCTGTTTTTT. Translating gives CASTLGQTDGELFF.

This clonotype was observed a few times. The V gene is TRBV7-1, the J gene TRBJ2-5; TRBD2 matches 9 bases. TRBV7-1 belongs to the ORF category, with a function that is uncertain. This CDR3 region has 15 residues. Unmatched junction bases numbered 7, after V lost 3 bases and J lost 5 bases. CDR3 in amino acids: CASSSARGGTETQYF. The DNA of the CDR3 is TGTGCCAGCAGCTCCGCGCGGGGGGGCACGGAGACCCAGTACTTC.

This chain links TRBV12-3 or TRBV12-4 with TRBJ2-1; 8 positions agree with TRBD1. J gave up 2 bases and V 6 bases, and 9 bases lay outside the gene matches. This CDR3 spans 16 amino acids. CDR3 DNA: TGTGCCAGCAGCCCGCTGGCAGGGGGCACCTACAATGAGCAGTTCTTC. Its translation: CASSPLAGGTYNEQFF.

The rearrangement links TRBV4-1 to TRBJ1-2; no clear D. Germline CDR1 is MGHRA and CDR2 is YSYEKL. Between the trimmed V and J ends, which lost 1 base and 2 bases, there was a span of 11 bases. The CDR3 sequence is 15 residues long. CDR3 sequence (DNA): TGCGCCAGCAGCCAAGGGGAGACCTGGAACTATGGCTACACCTTC. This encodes CASSQGETWNYGYTF.

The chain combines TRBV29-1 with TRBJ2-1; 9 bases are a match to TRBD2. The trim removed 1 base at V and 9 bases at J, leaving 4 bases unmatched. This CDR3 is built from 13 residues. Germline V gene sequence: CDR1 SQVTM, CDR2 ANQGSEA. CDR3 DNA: TGCAGCGTTGAAGGCCTAGCGGGAAGTGAGCAGTTCTTC. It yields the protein CSVEGLAGSEQFF.